This passage covers 18 T cell receptor beta chains from one sample sequenced in a study of breast tumors, draining lymph nodes, adjacent tissues. The lymph nodes were axillary draining lymph nodes from breast cancer patients. Each CDR3 protein gets one entry after TCRdb re-called the multiplex PCR reads with MiXCR. The sample includes 150,000 to 250,000 distinct CDR3 sequences, roughly 29% of them seen just once. Sequences were obtained from axillary lymph node tissue. All receptors come from a female donor with breast cancer. Some clones in this sample may be carry-over from other donors' samples.

In this sample, this clonotype turned up many times. The CDR3 sequence is CASSQSQNEKLFF. The CDR3 DNA reads as TGTGCCAGCAGCCAAAGTCAAAATGAAAAACTGTTTTTT. The chain uses TRBV11-2 and TRBJ1-4; D is uncertain. V was cut by 5 bases and J by 5 bases, with 9 bases left in between. The CDR3 totals 13 residues. CDR1 and CDR2 (germline): SGHAT, FQNNGV.

Of note for this clonotype: A much larger clone lies one base from this, so it may be a read error. The final CDR3 position lacks the conserved phenylalanine or tryptophan, pointing to a likely read error. The rearrangement uses TRBV19 and TRBJ1-5; weak D call: TRBD1 (5 bases). The CDR3 runs 16 residues. V shed 3 bases and J shed 7 bases, with 19 bases lying between them. Germline CDR1 LNHDA, CDR2 SQIVND (reference sequence). The DNA for the CDR3 is TGTGCCAGTAGTATCCCCGGGACCGCCTCTGGGCAGCCCCAGCATTCT. Protein: CASSIPGTASGQPQHS.

This clonotype was seen at least ten times. The gene calls are TRBV13 and TRBJ2-1; a weak D match, TRBD2 (6 bases). V dropped 5 bases and J dropped 2 bases, with 19 bases sitting between them. The CDR3 has 17 amino acids. Germline-derived CDR1 and CDR2 are PRHDT and FYEKMQ (reference sequence). The CDR3 DNA reads as TGTGCCAGCAGCCCTCTCTCTAGCGTAGGAACCTACAATGAGCAGTTCTTC. Its translation: CASSPLSSVGTYNEQFF. Combining the CDR3 with reference TRBV13 and TRBJ2-1 gives the whole variable domain AAGVIQSPRHLIKEKRETATLKCYPIPRHDTVYWYQQGPGQDPQFLISFYEKMQSDKGSIPDRFSAQQFSDYHSELNMSSLELGDSALYFCASSPLSSVGTYNEQFFGPGTRLTVL.

This clonotype was picked up many times. The rearrangement links TRBV7-3 to TRBJ2-6; tentatively, D is TRBD1 (6 bases). V lost 2 bases, J lost 2 bases, and 10 bases lay in between. The CDR3 extends over 16 amino acids. The germline gives CDR1 SGHTA, CDR2 FQGTGA. The CDR3 here is CASSLEGDTGANVLTF. In DNA, the CDR3 is TGTGCCAGCAGCTTAGAGGGGGACACTGGGGCCAACGTCCTGACTTTC.

In this sample, this clonotype turned up many times. The CDR3 here is CAISESIGVSYEQYF. DNA for the CDR3: TGTGCCATCAGTGAGTCGATCGGGGTTTCCTACGAGCAGTACTTC. This chain uses TRBV10-3 with TRBJ2-7; a weak D match, TRBD2 (5 bases). The CDR3 runs 15 residues. Germline values: CDR1 ENHRY, CDR2 SYGVKD. V lost 0 bases to trimming and J lost 1 base, with 10 bases between them.

This clonotype was detected ten times or more. The V call is TRBV5-4, the J call TRBJ2-5, with 8 bases aligning to TRBD1. J was trimmed by 5 bases and V by 4 bases; bases with no gene match: 10. This CDR3 is 15 amino acids long. Germline values: CDR1 SGHNT, CDR2 YYREEE (reference sequence). The CDR3 protein is CASSGNRGLVETQYF. As DNA, the CDR3 is TGTGCCAGCAGCGGCAACAGGGGGTTGGTGGAGACCCAGTACTTC.

The table lists this clonotype with many counts. The chain has TRBV7-2 and TRBJ2-3; TRBD2 agrees at 12 bases. Germline CDR1 is SGHTA and CDR2 is FQGNSA. V lost 6 bases, J lost 8 bases, and 12 bases stayed unmatched. This CDR3 has 16 residues. The CDR3 nucleotides are TGTGCCAGCAGGCCGCCGGGACTAGCGGGCCCAGCTACGCAGTATTTT. Translated: CASRPPGLAGPATQYF.

As concerns this clonotype: This may be a read error: a much more frequent sequence differs by one nucleotide. This sequence joins TRBV12-3 or TRBV12-4 and TRBJ2-3; D possibly corresponds to TRBD2 (7 bases). The V end was cut by 6 bases, the J end by 5 bases, with 18 bases between. This CDR3 is built from 15 residues. CDR3 nucleotides: TGTGCCAGCAGCTTCGGGGGGCGGGGTATAGATACGCAGTATTTT. Protein product: CASSFGGRGIDTQYF.

Ten or more counts support this clonotype. This chain uses TRBV5-6 with TRBJ2-7; 12 bases agree with TRBD2. Germline values: CDR1 SGHDT, CDR2 YYEEEE. The CDR3 contains 15 residues. With 1 base clipped from V and 3 bases from J, the junction kept 2 bases outside the gene matches. CDR3: CASSLPTSGSYEQYF. Written as DNA, the CDR3 is TGTGCCAGCAGCTTGCCGACTAGCGGGAGCTACGAGCAGTACTTC.

This clonotype was seen ten or more times. The gene calls are TRBV12-3 or TRBV12-4 and TRBJ1-5; D not certain. This CDR3 contains 14 residues. With 0 bases removed from V and 5 bases from J, the gap between germline ends came to 8 bases. The CDR3 protein is CASSLARSHQPQHF. The CDR3 DNA reads as TGTGCCAGCAGTTTAGCGCGCAGTCATCAGCCCCAGCATTTT.

The rearrangement links TRBV20-1 to TRBJ2-1, with TRBD1 matching over 8 bases. Looked up from germline, CDR1 is DFQATT and CDR2 is SNEGSKA (reference sequence). CDR3 size: 14 residues. The V gene end was trimmed by 6 bases and the J gene end by 12 bases; junction bases not matched to a gene: 16. DNA of the CDR3: TGCAGTGCCTCAAAGACAGGGGCGGGCACTGGGCAGTTCTTC. As protein: CSASKTGAGTGQFF.

This clonotype was counted many times. This rearrangement joins TRBV5-1 to TRBJ2-1; TRBD2 matches at 10 bases. From germline, CDR1 is SGHRS and CDR2 YFSETQ. This CDR3 comprises 15 residues. Trimming at V came to 4 bases and at J to 7 bases, leaving 8 bases not matched to a gene. In DNA form, the CDR3 reads TGCGCCAGCAGCAAGCAAGCGGGAGGGGGGAATGAGCAGTTCTTC. Amino acid sequence: CASSKQAGGGNEQFF.

This clonotype appeared a single time. A much larger clone differs by one base, so this may be a read error. This chain links TRBV4-2 with TRBJ2-7; 8 bases are shared with TRBD2. CDR1 and CDR2 (germline): LGHNA, YNFKEQ. This CDR3 contains 16 residues. CDR3 nucleotide sequence: TGTGCCTGGAGGCATCCCCCCTTAGCGGGGAACTACGAGCGGTACTTC. Translation: CAWRHPPLAGNYERYF.

This clonotype appeared a single time. Without the conserved terminal phenylalanine or tryptophan, this CDR3 likely stems from a read error. It is unclear where the CDR3 begins or ends on the DNA, so no DNA is shown, and the CDR3 is as TCRdb lists it. The CDR3 region is CASSQGLAGYNEPFL. J is TRBJ2-1 and V is TRBV14; the DNA was not used to check the table's D call, TRBD2. The germline CDR1 and CDR2 sequences are SGHDN and FVKESK. With termini counted, the CDR3 has 15 amino acids.

This clonotype was picked up many times. The chain joins TRBV27 to TRBJ2-5; 12 nucleotides align to TRBD1. Germline V lookup: CDR1 MNHEY, CDR2 SMNVEV (reference sequence). This CDR3 contains 17 residues. Unmatched junction bases numbered 6, after V lost 0 bases and J lost 4 bases. This CDR3 is CASSLSGGQGAGETQYF. In nucleotides, the CDR3 is TGTGCCAGCAGTTTATCGGGGGGACAGGGGGCAGGAGAGACCCAGTACTTC.

This clonotype was picked up a small number of times. This clone may be a read error of a much larger clone one base away. CDR3 coding DNA: TGCAGTGCTATCGACAGGAGTCACAACGGCTGCACCTTC. Protein product: CSAIDRSHNGCTF. V and J are TRBV20-1 and TRBJ1-2; tentatively, D is TRBD1 (6 bases). CDR1 is DFQATT, CDR2 SNEGSKA, per germline (reference sequence). The CDR3 length is 13 residues.

The table lists this clonotype with many counts. The chain carries TRBV6-5 and TRBJ1-6; D ambiguous. Trimming removed 2 bases from V and 6 bases from J, with 11 bases in between. CDR1 and CDR2 (germline): MNHEY, SVGAGI. This CDR3 contains 15 residues. Written as DNA, the CDR3 is TGTGCCAGCAGTTACGCGTCCGAGGGTAATTCACCCCTCCACTTT. Protein sequence: CASSYASEGNSPLHF.

This clonotype was counted at least ten times. This chain connects TRBV2 to TRBJ1-5; D not certain. The CDR3 is 12 residues long. Germline V gene sequence: CDR1 SNHLY, CDR2 FYNNEI. Trimming stripped 7 bases from V and 4 bases from J, with 8 bases between. The CDR3 reads CASKMENQPQHF. The DNA of the CDR3 is TGTGCCAGCAAAATGGAGAATCAGCCCCAGCATTTT.